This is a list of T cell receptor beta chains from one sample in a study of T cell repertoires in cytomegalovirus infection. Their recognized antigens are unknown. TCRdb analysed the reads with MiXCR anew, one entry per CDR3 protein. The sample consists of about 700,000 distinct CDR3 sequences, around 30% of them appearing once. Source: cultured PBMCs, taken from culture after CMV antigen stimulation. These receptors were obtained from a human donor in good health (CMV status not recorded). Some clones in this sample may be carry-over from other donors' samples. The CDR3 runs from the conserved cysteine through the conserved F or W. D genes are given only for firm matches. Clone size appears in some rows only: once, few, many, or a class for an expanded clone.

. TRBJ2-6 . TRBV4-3 CASSQDLAGGANVLTF TGCGCCAGCAGCCAAGACCTCGCGGGCGGGGCCAACGTCCTGACTTTC
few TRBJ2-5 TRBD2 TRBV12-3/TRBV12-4 CASSLATRGLRTSGGAGETQYF TGTGCCAGCAGTTTAGCTACTAGGGGTCTGCGGACTAGCGGGGGGGCCGGGGAGACCCAGTACTTC
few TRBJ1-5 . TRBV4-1 CASSQDNAEGWYQPQHF TGCGCCAGCAGCCAAGATAATGCCGAGGGTTGGTATCAGCCCCAGCATTTT
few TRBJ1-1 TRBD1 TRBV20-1 CSARDGQGSTEAFF TGCAGTGCTAGAGATGGACAGGGGAGCACTGAAGCTTTCTTT
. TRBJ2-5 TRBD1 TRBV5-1 CASSSLSGGGQETQYF TGCGCCAGCAGCTCACTCTCAGGGGGCGGCCAAGAGACCCAGTACTTC
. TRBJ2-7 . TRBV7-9 CASSSGGSIYEQYF TGTGCCAGCAGTTCAGGCGGATCTATCTACGAGCAGTACTTC
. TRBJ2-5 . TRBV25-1 CASSGLGIETQYF TGTGCCAGCAGTGGTCTAGGGATCGAGACCCAGTACTTC
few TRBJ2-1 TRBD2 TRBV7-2 CASSLAGLAGANEQFF TGTGCCAGCAGCTTAGCAGGGCTAGCGGGAGCCAATGAGCAGTTCTTC
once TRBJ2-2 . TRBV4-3 CASSQGWKDSTNTGELFF TGCGCCAGCAGCCAAGGATGGAAAGACAGCACGAACACCGGGGAGCTGTTTTTT
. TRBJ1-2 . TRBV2 CASSLRPTGPYGYTF TGTGCCAGCAGCCTACGACCCACAGGGCCCTATGGCTACACCTTC
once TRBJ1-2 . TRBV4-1 CASSIQQDYGYTF TGCGCCAGCAGTATTCAACAGGACTATGGCTACACCTTC
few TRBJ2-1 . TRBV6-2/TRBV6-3 CASSYLASAYNEQFF TGTGCCAGCAGTTACTTGGCTAGCGCCTACAATGAGCAGTTCTTC
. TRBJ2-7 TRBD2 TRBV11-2 CASSSLAGVGEQYF TGTGCCAGCAGCTCACTAGCGGGAGTGGGAGAGCAGTACTTC
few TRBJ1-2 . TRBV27 CASSLGGRPFYGYTF TGTGCCAGCAGTTTAGGGGGGCGACCCTTCTATGGCTACACCTTC
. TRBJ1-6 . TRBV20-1 CSASYRAYYNSPLHF TGCAGTGCCAGTTACAGGGCCTACTATAATTCACCCCTCCACTTT
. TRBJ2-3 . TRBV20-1 CSATREGTDTQYF TGCAGTGCTACTAGGGAGGGCACAGATACGCAGTATTTT
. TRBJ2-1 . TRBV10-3 CAITRAAVNYNEQFF TGTGCCATCACGCGGGCAGCGGTAAACTACAATGAGCAGTTCTTC
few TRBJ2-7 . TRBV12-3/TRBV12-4 CASSLSETYEQYF TGTGCCAGCAGTTTATCGGAAACCTACGAGCAGTACTTC
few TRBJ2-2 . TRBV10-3 CAISRNSNMNTGELFF TGTGCCATCAGCCGGAACTCAAACATGAACACCGGGGAGCTGTTTTTT
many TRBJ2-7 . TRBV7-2 CASSPWTQKGSYEQYF TGTGCCAGCAGCCCATGGACACAAAAGGGCTCCTACGAGCAGTACTTC
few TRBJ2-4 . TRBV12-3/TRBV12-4 CASSPKVGSGNIQYF TGTGCCAGCAGTCCCAAGGTCGGGTCAGGGAACATTCAGTACTTC
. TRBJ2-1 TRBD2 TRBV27 CASSNLALAGGHSEQFF TGTGCCAGCAGCAACCTTGCCCTAGCGGGGGGGCATTCGGAGCAGTTCTTC
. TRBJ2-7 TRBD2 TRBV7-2 CASTSGLAGYEEQYF TGTGCCAGCACCTCCGGACTAGCGGGGTACGAAGAGCAGTACTTC
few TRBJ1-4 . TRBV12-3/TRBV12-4 CASSAQGFTNEKLFF TGTGCCAGCAGCGCACAGGGTTTTACTAATGAAAAACTGTTTTTT
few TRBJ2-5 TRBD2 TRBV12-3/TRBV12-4 CASSPSSGGHLRAQYF TGTGCCAGCAGTCCCAGTAGCGGGGGACACCTTCGGGCCCAGTACTTC